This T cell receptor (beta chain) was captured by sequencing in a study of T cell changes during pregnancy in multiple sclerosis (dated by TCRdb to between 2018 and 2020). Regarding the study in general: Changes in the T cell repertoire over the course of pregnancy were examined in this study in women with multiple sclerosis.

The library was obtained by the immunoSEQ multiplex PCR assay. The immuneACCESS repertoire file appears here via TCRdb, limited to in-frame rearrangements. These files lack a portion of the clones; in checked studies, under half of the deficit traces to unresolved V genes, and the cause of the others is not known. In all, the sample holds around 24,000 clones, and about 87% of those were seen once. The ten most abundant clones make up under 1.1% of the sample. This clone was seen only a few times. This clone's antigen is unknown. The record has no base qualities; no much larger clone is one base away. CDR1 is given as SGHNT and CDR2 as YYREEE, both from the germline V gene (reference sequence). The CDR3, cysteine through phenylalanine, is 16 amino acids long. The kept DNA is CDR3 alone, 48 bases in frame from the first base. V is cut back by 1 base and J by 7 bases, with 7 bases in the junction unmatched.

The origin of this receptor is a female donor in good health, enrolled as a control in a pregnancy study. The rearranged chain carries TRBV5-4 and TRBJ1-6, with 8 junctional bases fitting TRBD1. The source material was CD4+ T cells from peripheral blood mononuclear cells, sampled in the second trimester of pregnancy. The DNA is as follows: TGTGCCAGCAGCTTGATTGAGGACAGGGCAAATTCACCCCTCCACTTT. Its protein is CASSLIEDRANSPLHF.